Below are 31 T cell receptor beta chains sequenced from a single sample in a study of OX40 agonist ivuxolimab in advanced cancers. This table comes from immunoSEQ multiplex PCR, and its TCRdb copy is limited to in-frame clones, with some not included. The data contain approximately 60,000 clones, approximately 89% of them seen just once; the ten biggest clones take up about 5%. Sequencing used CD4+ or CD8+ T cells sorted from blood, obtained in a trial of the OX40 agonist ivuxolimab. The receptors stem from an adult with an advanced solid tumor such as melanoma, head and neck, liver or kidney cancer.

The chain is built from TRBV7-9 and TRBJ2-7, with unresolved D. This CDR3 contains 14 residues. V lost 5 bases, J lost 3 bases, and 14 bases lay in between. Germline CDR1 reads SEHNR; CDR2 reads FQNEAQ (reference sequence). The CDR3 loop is CASSPQSSYYEQYF. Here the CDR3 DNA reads TGTGCCAGCAGCCCCCAGTCTAGTTACTACGAGCAGTACTTC.

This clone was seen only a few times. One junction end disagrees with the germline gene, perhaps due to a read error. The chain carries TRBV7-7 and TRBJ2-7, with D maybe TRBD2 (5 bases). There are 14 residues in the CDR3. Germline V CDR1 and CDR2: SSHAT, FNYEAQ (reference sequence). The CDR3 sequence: CASSLVPGTYEQYF. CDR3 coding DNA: TGTGCTAGCAGCTTAGTCCCGGGGACCTACGAGCAGTACTTC.

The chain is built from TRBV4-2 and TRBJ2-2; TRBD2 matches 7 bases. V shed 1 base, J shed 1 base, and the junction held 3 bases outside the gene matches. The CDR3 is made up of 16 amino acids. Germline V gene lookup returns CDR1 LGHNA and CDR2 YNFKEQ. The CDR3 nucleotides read TGTGCCAGCAGCCAAGTGGCGGGGGAGAACACCGGGGAGCTGTTTTTT. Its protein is CASSQVAGENTGELFF.

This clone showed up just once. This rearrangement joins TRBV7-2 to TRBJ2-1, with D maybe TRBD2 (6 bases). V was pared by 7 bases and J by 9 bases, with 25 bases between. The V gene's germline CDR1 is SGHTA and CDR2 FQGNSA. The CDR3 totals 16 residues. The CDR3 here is CASTTYGEGGTGEQFF. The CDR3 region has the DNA TGTGCCAGCACTACCTACGGAGAAGGAGGGACGGGTGAGCAGTTCTTC.

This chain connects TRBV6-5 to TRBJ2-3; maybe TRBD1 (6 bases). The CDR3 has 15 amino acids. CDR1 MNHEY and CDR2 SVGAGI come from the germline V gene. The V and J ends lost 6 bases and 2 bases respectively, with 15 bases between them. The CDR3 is CASSPRNRATDTQYF. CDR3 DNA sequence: TGTGCCAGCAGCCCTCGGAACAGGGCCACAGATACGCAGTATTTT.

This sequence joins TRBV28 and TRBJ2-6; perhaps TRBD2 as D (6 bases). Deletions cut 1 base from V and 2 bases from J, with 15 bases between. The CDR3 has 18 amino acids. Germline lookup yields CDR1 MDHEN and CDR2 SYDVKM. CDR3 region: CASSLLSLSGTGANVLTF. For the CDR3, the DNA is TGTGCCAGCAGTTTATTGAGCCTTAGCGGAACTGGGGCCAACGTCCTGACTTTC.

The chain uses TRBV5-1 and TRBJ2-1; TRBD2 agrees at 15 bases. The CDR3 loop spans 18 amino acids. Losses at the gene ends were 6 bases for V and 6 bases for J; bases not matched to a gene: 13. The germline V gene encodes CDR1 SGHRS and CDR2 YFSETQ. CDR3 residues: CASTRGEPGLAGGNEQFF. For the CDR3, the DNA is TGCGCCAGCACCCGAGGGGAGCCGGGACTAGCGGGAGGCAATGAGCAGTTCTTC.

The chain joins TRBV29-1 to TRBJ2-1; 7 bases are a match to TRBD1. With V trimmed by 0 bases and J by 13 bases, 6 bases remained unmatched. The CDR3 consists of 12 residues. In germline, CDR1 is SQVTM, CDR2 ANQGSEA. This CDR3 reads CSVEEGQTRQFF. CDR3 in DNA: TGCAGCGTTGAAGAGGGACAGACGCGACAGTTCTTC.

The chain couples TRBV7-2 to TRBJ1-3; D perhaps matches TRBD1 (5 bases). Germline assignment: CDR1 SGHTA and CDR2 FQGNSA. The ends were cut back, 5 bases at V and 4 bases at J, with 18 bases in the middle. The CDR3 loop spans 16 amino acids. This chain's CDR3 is CASSLPGPSFGNTIYF. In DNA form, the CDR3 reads TGTGCCAGCAGCCTTCCGGGACCCAGCTTCGGAAACACCATATATTTT.

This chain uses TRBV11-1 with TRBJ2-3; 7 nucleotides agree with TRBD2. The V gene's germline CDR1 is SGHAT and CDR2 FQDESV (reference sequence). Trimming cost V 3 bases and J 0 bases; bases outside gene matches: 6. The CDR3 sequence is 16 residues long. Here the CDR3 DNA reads TGTGCCAGCAGCTTTTCAAGCGGGACTAGCACAGATACGCAGTATTTT. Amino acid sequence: CASSFSSGTSTDTQYF.

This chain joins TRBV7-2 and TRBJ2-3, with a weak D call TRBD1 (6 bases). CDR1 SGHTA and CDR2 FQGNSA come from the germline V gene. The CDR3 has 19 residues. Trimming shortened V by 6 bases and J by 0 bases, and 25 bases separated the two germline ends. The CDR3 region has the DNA TGTGCCAGCAGTTATCGCCAACCCGGGACAATACACAGCACAGATACGCAGTATTTT. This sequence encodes CASSYRQPGTIHSTDTQYF.

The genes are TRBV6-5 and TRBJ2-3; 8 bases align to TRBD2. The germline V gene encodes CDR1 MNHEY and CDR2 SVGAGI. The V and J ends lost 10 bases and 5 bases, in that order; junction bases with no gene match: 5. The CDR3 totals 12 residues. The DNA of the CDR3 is TGTGCCACCAAAGCGGGGGTAGATACGCAGTATTTT. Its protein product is CATKAGVDTQYF.

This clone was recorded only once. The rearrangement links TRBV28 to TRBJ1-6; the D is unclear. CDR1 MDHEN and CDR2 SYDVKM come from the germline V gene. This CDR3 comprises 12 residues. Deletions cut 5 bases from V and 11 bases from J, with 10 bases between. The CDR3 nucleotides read TGTGCCAGCAGTCGACCTGGGGCACCCCTCCACTTT. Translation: CASSRPGAPLHF.

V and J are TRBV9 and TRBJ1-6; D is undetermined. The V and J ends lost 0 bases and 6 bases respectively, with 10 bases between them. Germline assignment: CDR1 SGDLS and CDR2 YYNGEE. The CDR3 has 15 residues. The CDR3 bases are TGTGCCAGCAGCGTAGAGGACGGATTTAATTCACCCCTCCACTTT. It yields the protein CASSVEDGFNSPLHF.

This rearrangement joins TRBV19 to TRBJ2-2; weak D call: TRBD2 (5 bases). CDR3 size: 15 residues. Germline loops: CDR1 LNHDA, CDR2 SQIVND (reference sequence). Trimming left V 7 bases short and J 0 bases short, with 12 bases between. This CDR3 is CASKATGSNTGELFF. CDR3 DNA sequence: TGTGCCAGTAAGGCTACGGGATCGAACACCGGGGAGCTGTTTTTT.

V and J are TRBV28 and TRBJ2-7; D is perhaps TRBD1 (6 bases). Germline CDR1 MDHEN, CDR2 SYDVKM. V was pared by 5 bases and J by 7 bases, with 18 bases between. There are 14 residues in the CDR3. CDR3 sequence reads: CASSRDTSLVEQYF. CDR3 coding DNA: TGTGCCAGCAGTCGGGACACTTCCCTGGTGGAGCAGTACTTC.

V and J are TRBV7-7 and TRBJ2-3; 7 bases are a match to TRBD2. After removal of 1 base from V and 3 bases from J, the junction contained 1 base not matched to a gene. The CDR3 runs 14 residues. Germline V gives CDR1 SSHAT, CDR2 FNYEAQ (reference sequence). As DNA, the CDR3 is TGTGCCAGCAGCTTAGAAGCGGGAACAGATACGCAGTATTTT. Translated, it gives CASSLEAGTDTQYF.

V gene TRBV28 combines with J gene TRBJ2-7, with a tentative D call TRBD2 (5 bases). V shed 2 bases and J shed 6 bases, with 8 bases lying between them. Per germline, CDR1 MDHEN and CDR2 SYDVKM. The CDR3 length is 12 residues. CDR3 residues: CASSLRGSEQYF. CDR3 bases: TGTGCCAGCAGTTTAAGAGGGAGCGAGCAGTACTTC.

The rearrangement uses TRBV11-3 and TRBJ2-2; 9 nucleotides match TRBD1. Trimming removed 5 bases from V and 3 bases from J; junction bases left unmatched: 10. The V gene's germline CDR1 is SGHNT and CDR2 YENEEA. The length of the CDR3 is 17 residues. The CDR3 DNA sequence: TGTGCCAGCAGCCCGGGGACAGGGAAAATTGACACCGGGGAGCTGTTTTTT. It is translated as CASSPGTGKIDTGELFF.

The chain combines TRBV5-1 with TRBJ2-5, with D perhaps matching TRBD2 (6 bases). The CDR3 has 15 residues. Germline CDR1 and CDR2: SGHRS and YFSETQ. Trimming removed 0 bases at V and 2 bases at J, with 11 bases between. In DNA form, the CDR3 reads TGCGCCAGCAGCTTGGCCTACGGGACTCAAGAGACCCAGTACTTC. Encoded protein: CASSLAYGTQETQYF.

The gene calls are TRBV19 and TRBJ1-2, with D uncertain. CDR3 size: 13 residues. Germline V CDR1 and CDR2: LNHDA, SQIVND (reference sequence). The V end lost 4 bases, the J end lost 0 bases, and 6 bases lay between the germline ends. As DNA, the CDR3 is TGTGCCAGTAGTAAGACGGCTAACTATGGCTACACCTTC. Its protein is CASSKTANYGYTF.

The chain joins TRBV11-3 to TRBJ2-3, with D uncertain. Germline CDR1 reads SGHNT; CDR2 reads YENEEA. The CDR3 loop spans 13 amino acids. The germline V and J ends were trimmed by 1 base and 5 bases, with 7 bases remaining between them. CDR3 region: CASSLGGRDTQYF. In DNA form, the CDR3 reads TGTGCCAGCAGCTTAGGGGGTCGAGATACGCAGTATTTT.

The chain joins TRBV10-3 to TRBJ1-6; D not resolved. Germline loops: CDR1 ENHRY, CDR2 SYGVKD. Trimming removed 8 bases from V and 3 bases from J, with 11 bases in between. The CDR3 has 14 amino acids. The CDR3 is CAISQTDYNSPLHF. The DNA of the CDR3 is TGTGCCATCTCCCAAACGGACTATAATTCACCCCTCCACTTT.

Written as DNA, the CDR3 is TGTGCCAGCAGCCCCAGAGACCCTCCAGGGGCGGATAATGAAAAACTGTTTTTT. Translation: CASSPRDPPGADNEKLFF. The V gene is TRBV7-9, the J gene TRBJ1-4, with D tentatively TRBD1 (6 bases). The CDR3 runs to 18 residues. The germline V gene encodes CDR1 SEHNR and CDR2 FQNEAQ (reference sequence). Trimming took 5 bases from V and 4 from J, leaving 23 bases between them.

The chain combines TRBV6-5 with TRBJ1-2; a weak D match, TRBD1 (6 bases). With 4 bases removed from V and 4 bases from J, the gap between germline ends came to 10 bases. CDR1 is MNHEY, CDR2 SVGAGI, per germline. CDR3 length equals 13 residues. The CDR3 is CASSSRTAYGYTF. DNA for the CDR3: TGTGCCAGCAGTTCGCGGACAGCCTATGGCTACACCTTC.

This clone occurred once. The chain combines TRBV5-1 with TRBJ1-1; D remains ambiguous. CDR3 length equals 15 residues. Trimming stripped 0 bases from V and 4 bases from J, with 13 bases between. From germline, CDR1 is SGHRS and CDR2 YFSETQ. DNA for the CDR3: TGCGCCAGCAGCTTGGAGGCCAGGCAGCTCACTGAAGCTTTCTTT. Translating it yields CASSLEARQLTEAFF.

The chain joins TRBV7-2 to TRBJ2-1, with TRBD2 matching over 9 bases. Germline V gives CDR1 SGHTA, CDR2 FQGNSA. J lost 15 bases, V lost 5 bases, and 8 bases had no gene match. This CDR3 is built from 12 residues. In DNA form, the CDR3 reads TGTGCCAGCAGCCCGGGACTAGCCCTAAGGTTCTTC. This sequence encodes CASSPGLALRFF.

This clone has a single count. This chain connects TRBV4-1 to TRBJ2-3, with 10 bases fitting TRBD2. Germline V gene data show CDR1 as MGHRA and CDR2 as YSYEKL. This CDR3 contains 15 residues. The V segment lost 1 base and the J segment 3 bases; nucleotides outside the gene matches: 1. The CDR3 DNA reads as TGCGCCAGCAGCCAAGTTAGCGGGGGGACAGATACGCAGTATTTT. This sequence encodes CASSQVSGGTDTQYF.

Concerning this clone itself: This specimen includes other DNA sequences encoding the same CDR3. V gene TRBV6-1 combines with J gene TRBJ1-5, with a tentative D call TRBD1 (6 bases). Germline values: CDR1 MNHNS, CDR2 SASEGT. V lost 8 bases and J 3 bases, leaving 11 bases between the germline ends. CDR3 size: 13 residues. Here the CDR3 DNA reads TGTGCCAGCCGACAGGTGAACAATCAGCCCCAGCATTTT. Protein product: CASRQVNNQPQHF.

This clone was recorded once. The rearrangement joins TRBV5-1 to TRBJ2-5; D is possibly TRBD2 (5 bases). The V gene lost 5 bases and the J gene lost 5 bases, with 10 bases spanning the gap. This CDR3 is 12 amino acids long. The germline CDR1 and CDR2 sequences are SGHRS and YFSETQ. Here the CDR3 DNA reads TGCGCCAGCAGGCGAGGGTCCGAGACCCAGTACTTC. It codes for CASRRGSETQYF.

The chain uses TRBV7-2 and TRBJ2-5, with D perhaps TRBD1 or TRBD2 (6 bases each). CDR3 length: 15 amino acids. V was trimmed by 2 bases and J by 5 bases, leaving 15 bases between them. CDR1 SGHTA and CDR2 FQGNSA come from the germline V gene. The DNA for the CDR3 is TGTGCCAGCAGCTTAAACGGGGGCCCACGGGAGACCCAGTACTTC. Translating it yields CASSLNGGPRETQYF.